The sequence of this T cell receptor beta chain was determined in a study of CD8+ T cells in alopecia areata. V lost 4 bases to trimming and J lost 5 bases; unmatched junction nucleotides: 23. Germline V gives CDR1 SGDLS, CDR2 YYNGEE. This CDR3 has 20 amino acids. RNA extraction and reverse transcription yielded cDNA as sequencing template. The data were produced by immunoSEQ multiplex PCR, yet TCRdb's version contains in-frame clones alone and is incomplete. Of 150,000 to 200,000 clones detected, around 57% appear once; the ten largest clones hold under 5.5%. The chain recombines TRBV9 with TRBJ2-5; the match to TRBD2 covers 10 bases. The sample consisted of CD4+ T cells sorted from blood. The clonotype originates from a human donor in good health. The CDR3: CASSPRGGRRSSGSFETQYF. CDR3 coding DNA: TGTGCCAGCAGCCCTCGGGGCGGGAGAAGGTCTAGCGGGAGTTTCGAGACCCAGTACTTC.